The entry below describes one T cell receptor beta chain. Its antigen is unknown. These data are taken from a study of T cell repertoires in cytomegalovirus infection. About the research overall: Indications of both CMV infection and matching HLA type were provided by public TCR beta signatures. Regarding the study as a whole: CMV carriers with the relevant HLA were identified by cumulative public TCR beta family frequency. HLA-C-restricted TCR beta clonotypes specific for CMV led the ex vivo response.

A single record per CDR3 protein comes from TCRdb applying MiXCR to the reads. The sample carries about 260,000 distinct CDR3 sequences, around 15% recorded once. Trimming left V 0 bases short and J 7 bases short, with 7 bases between. The CDR3 is 13 residues long. Germline V gene data show CDR1 as LGHDT and CDR2 as YNNKEL (reference sequence). The source of this sequence is a human donor in good health (CMV status not recorded). Some clones in this sample may be carry-over from other donors' samples. V and J are TRBV3-1 and TRBJ1-5; perhaps TRBD1 as D (5 bases). The sample taken for sequencing was PBMCs. In DNA, the CDR3 is TGTGCCAGCAGCCAAGACAGGGCGCAGCCCCAGCATTTT. Translating it yields CASSQDRAQPQHF.